This T cell receptor beta chain comes out of a study of technical replicates of blood from four donors. Trimming cost V 3 bases and J 7 bases, with 12 bases left between them. Germline assignment: CDR1 SGHTA and CDR2 FQGNSA. The CDR3 runs to 13 residues. The data were produced by immunoSEQ multiplex PCR, yet TCRdb's version contains in-frame clones alone and is incomplete. The sample holds some 98,000 clones, approximately 94% seen once. Specimen: T cells isolated from PBMCs. The chain links TRBV7-2 to TRBJ1-2; D remains ambiguous. This receptor was identified in a human donor in good health. CDR3 loop: CASSFTYAAGYTF. The CDR3 DNA sequence: TGTGCCAGCAGCTTTACCTATGCGGCTGGCTACACCTTC.